The 29 T cell receptor beta chains below come from one sample, sequenced in a study of CD8 T cells in ankylosing spondylitis. Findings and limits, study-wide: Several highly homologous variants made up a TCR beta motif, and this motif appeared characteristic of ankylosing spondylitis blood.

The antigens for these receptors are not known. TCRdb ran MiXCR on the 5' RACE reads and lists one entry per CDR3 protein. The data contain a few hundred thousand distinct CDR3 sequences, 15% to 20% of them singletons. Sequencing was performed on blood, either unsorted or a sorted T cell fraction (not recorded which). These receptors originate from a male donor with ankylosing spondylitis.

This chain links TRBV10-3 with TRBJ1-2; D might be TRBD1 (5 bases). The length of the CDR3 is 13 residues. V shed 10 bases and J shed 0 bases, with 12 bases lying between them. Germline V CDR1 and CDR2: ENHRY, SYGVKD. The CDR3 sequence is CASGTAANYGYTF. CDR3 DNA sequence: TGTGCCAGCGGGACGGCTGCTAACTATGGCTACACCTTC.

This rearrangement joins TRBV6-1 to TRBJ2-1; 9 positions agree with TRBD2. The junction had 4 bases not matched to a gene; V was cut back by 7 bases and J by 0 bases. CDR3 size: 15 residues. CDR1 and CDR2 from the germline V gene are MNHNS and SASEGT. The CDR3 is CASKRLADSYNEQFF. The DNA of the CDR3 is TGTGCCAGCAAGAGACTAGCGGACTCCTACAATGAGCAGTTCTTC.

The rearrangement uses TRBV7-2 and TRBJ2-6; unclear D gene. In germline, CDR1 is SGHTA, CDR2 FQGNSA. V was pared by 5 bases and J by 2 bases, with 10 bases between. The CDR3 totals 15 residues. The CDR3: CASSRGGPGANVLTF. The CDR3 nucleotides are TGTGCCAGCAGCCGAGGTGGGCCTGGGGCCAACGTCCTGACTTTC.

This clonotype was seen more than once but under ten times. CDR3 DNA: TGCGCCAGCAGCTCGGGACGTGGGTCGAACTCCTACGAGCAGTACTTC. Its protein product is CASSSGRGSNSYEQYF. V and J are TRBV5-1 and TRBJ2-7, with D perhaps given as TRBD1 or TRBD2 (5 bases each). Between the trimmed V and J ends, which lost 3 bases and 0 bases, there was a span of 16 bases. This CDR3 has 16 residues. Germline V gene lookup returns CDR1 SGHRS and CDR2 YFSETQ.

The chain couples TRBV7-6 to TRBJ2-1; 10 nucleotides align to TRBD2. The germline gives CDR1 SGHVS, CDR2 FNYEAQ. V lost 5 bases, J lost 10 bases, and 14 bases stayed unmatched. This CDR3 region has 16 residues. The CDR3 DNA sequence: TGTGCCAGCAGCGCCGGACTAGCGGCCGACTCGCGGGAGCAGTTCTTC. It specifies CASSAGLAADSREQFF.

This clonotype was counted only a few times. The rearrangement uses TRBV7-8 and TRBJ1-2; 9 positions match TRBD1. The CDR3 is made up of 16 amino acids. Trimming removed 5 bases from V and 2 bases from J; junction bases left unmatched: 9. Germline V CDR1 and CDR2: SGHVS, FQNEAQ. CDR3 sequence: CASSPSGTGTNYGYTF. CDR3 sequence (DNA): TGTGCCAGCAGCCCTAGTGGGACAGGGACAAACTATGGCTACACCTTC.

The rearrangement uses TRBV12-3 or TRBV12-4 and TRBJ2-1; 9 bases are shared with TRBD2. V lost 8 bases, J lost 3 bases, and 5 bases stayed unmatched. The CDR3 is made up of 14 amino acids. The CDR3 DNA reads as TGTGCCAGCGGGCGGGAGGGCGTCTACAATGAGCAGTTCTTC. Translation: CASGREGVYNEQFF.

This clonotype was detected a few times. The chain joins TRBV18 to TRBJ2-1; no definite D call. The germline V gene has CDR1 KGHSH and CDR2 LQKENI. The CDR3 covers 12 residues. V lost 3 bases and J 5 bases, leaving 5 bases between the germline ends. The CDR3 reads CASSPMNNEQFF. The CDR3 bases are TGTGCCAGCTCACCGATGAACAATGAGCAGTTCTTC.

The chain carries TRBV7-3 and TRBJ2-1; D may be TRBD1 (5 bases). The CDR3 totals 18 residues. CDR1 is SGHTA, CDR2 FQGTGA, per germline. The germline V and J ends were trimmed by 0 bases and 4 bases, with 19 bases remaining between them. CDR3 amino acids: CASSLTFGLGVTYNEQFF. CDR3 in DNA: TGTGCCAGCAGCTTAACGTTCGGGCTAGGGGTTACGTACAATGAGCAGTTCTTC.

CDR3 region: CASSLGDSGASYEQYF. CDR3 DNA sequence: TGCGCCAGCAGCTTGGGAGATAGCGGGGCCTCCTACGAGCAGTACTTC. The chain is built from TRBV5-1 and TRBJ2-7; 8 nucleotides agree with TRBD2. The V gene's germline CDR1 is SGHRS and CDR2 YFSETQ. The CDR3 extends over 16 amino acids. The V gene end was trimmed by 0 bases and the J gene end by 0 bases; junction bases not matched to a gene: 5.

Only a few counts were recorded for this clonotype. The chain recombines TRBV2 with TRBJ1-1, with 9 bases fitting TRBD1. Germline CDR1 is SNHLY and CDR2 is FYNNEI. With 7 bases clipped from V and 0 bases from J, the junction kept 6 bases outside the gene matches. The CDR3 sequence is 15 residues long. CDR3 residues: CASTGTGSMNTEAFF. The CDR3 bases are TGTGCCAGCACTGGGACAGGGTCAATGAACACTGAAGCTTTCTTT.

The rearrangement links TRBV6-5 to TRBJ2-3; 7 positions agree with TRBD1. Germline loops: CDR1 MNHEY, CDR2 SVGAGI. CDR3 size: 15 residues. Losses at the gene ends were 2 bases for V and 2 bases for J; bases not matched to a gene: 4. The CDR3 bases are TGTGCCAGCAGTTACAAGGGGGCCTCCACAGATACGCAGTATTTT. Amino acids: CASSYKGASTDTQYF.

This clonotype was counted a few times. V usage is TRBV28 and J usage is TRBJ2-7, with 11 bases aligning to TRBD1. CDR3 length equals 16 residues. With V trimmed by 3 bases and J by 2 bases, 6 bases remained unmatched. From germline, CDR1 is MDHEN and CDR2 SYDVKM. CDR3 residues: CASSLGGTGGAYEQYF. The CDR3 nucleotides read TGTGCCAGCAGTTTGGGTGGGACAGGGGGGGCCTACGAGCAGTACTTC.

This clonotype was detected only a few times. This chain uses TRBV20-1 with TRBJ2-1; TRBD2 aligns across 9 bases. CDR1 is DFQATT, CDR2 SNEGSKA, per germline (reference sequence). The CDR3 has 16 amino acids. Germline trimming cut 0 bases from V and 7 bases from J; bases unmatched to any gene: 10. CDR3 loop: CSARDGRRGGGNEQFF. The CDR3 DNA reads as TGCAGTGCTAGAGACGGAAGGCGGGGGGGCGGGAATGAGCAGTTCTTC.

The CDR3 DNA follows: TGTGCCAGCAGCTTGGGCACCATGTCGGCCTACTACGAGCAGTACTTC. Amino acids: CASSLGTMSAYYEQYF. The chain recombines TRBV7-9 with TRBJ2-7; D remains ambiguous. CDR3 length: 16 residues. The germline CDR1 and CDR2 sequences are SEHNR and FQNEAQ (reference sequence). The V gene lost 3 bases and the J gene lost 3 bases, with 18 bases spanning the gap.

This clonotype was detected many times. The chain uses TRBV7-9 and TRBJ2-3; D uncertain. CDR3 length equals 16 residues. The V end was cut by 1 base, the J end by 7 bases, with 18 bases between. The germline V gene encodes CDR1 SEHNR and CDR2 FQNEAQ (reference sequence). The CDR3 DNA reads as TGTGCCAGCAGCTTAGGTGAACTATTGGAGCATCATACGCAGTATTTT. It yields the protein CASSLGELLEHHTQYF.

CDR3 coding DNA: TGCAGTGCTTCAAGGGGAACTGAAGCTTTCTTT. This gives the protein CSASRGTEAFF. This chain joins TRBV20-1 and TRBJ1-1; D possibly corresponds to TRBD1 (5 bases). V gave up 5 bases and J gave up 5 bases, with 9 bases separating them. This CDR3 region has 11 residues. Germline V gene lookup returns CDR1 DFQATT and CDR2 SNEGSKA (reference sequence).

The chain has TRBV7-2 and TRBJ1-5; possibly TRBD1 for D (5 bases). CDR3 length: 15 amino acids. Trimming shortened V by 3 bases and J by 1 base, and 10 bases separated the two germline ends. Per germline, CDR1 SGHTA and CDR2 FQGNSA. CDR3 nucleotide sequence: TGTGCCAGCAGCTTCACGACAGACAGCAATCAGCCCCAGCATTTT. This gives the protein CASSFTTDSNQPQHF.

This clonotype was detected only a few times. V is TRBV10-3 and J is TRBJ1-2; D is unresolved. V shed 6 bases and J shed 12 bases, with 20 bases lying between them. Germline V gene sequence: CDR1 ENHRY, CDR2 SYGVKD. CDR3 length: 13 amino acids. CDR3 in amino acids: CAISRPGGQSHTF. The CDR3 coding sequence is TGTGCCATCAGCCGACCAGGCGGGCAGTCCCACACCTTC.

This clonotype has more than one count but fewer than ten. V gene TRBV6-2 or TRBV6-3 combines with J gene TRBJ2-7; D call uncertain. From germline, CDR1 is MNHEY and CDR2 SVGEGT. With 5 bases removed from V and 4 bases from J, the gap between germline ends came to 12 bases. The CDR3 totals 13 residues. CDR3 amino acids: CASSRNPRYEQYF. The CDR3 DNA reads TGTGCCAGCAGTCGGAACCCGCGTTACGAGCAGTACTTC.

In its sample, this clonotype was seen a few times. The chain links TRBV5-6 to TRBJ1-1, with TRBD1 as a possible D gene (5 bases). The CDR3 has 15 residues. Germline V gene lookup returns CDR1 SGHDT and CDR2 YYEEEE. Trimming left V 0 bases short and J 4 bases short, with 13 bases between. In DNA, the CDR3 is TGTGCCAGCAGCTTGGTTGGGGCGCGCGGCACTGAAGCTTTCTTT. Its translation: CASSLVGARGTEAFF.

This sequence joins TRBV27 and TRBJ2-3; D is unresolved. Trimming stripped 0 bases from V and 2 bases from J, with 12 bases between. The CDR3 runs to 16 residues. CDR1 MNHEY and CDR2 SMNVEV come from the germline V gene (reference sequence). For the CDR3, the DNA is TGTGCCAGCAGTTTATCGTACGCTCGAGACACAGATACGCAGTATTTT. It yields the protein CASSLSYARDTDTQYF.

This clonotype has at least ten counts. CDR3 in amino acids: CSGQQGGETQYF. Here the CDR3 DNA reads TGCAGCGGGCAACAGGGAGGGGAGACCCAGTACTTC. The chain uses TRBV29-1 and TRBJ2-5, with D tentatively TRBD2 (7 bases). This CDR3 region has 12 residues. Trimming took 7 bases from V and 5 from J, leaving 14 bases between them. The germline gives CDR1 SQVTM, CDR2 ANQGSEA.

This clonotype appeared a few times. The chain links TRBV5-1 to TRBJ2-1; TRBD1 agrees at 10 bases. Germline CDR1 and CDR2: SGHRS and YFSETQ. Trimming took 4 bases from V and 5 from J; bases not matched to a gene: 9. CDR3 length: 16 amino acids. The CDR3 sequence: CASSANRDRGNNEQFF. CDR3 DNA: TGCGCCAGCAGCGCCAACCGGGACAGGGGAAACAATGAGCAGTTCTTC.

The chain couples TRBV12-3 or TRBV12-4 to TRBJ2-3; D may be TRBD2 (6 bases). This CDR3 contains 16 residues. The V gene lost 3 bases and the J gene lost 0 bases, with 13 bases spanning the gap. CDR3 amino acids: CASSFADYSSTDTQYF. As DNA, the CDR3 is TGTGCCAGCAGTTTTGCGGACTATTCTAGCACAGATACGCAGTATTTT.

Only a few counts were recorded for this clonotype. V and J are TRBV20-1 and TRBJ1-1; D is perhaps TRBD1 (5 bases). Germline values: CDR1 DFQATT, CDR2 SNEGSKA (reference sequence). Trimming removed 3 bases from V and 1 base from J, with 12 bases in between. The CDR3 loop spans 14 amino acids. The CDR3 nucleotides read TGCAGTGCTAGTTGGGGCAAAACGAACACTGAAGCTTTCTTT. It is translated as CSASWGKTNTEAFF.

V is TRBV5-6 and J is TRBJ1-6, with D unresolved. Germline V lookup: CDR1 SGHDT, CDR2 YYEEEE. V dropped 2 bases and J dropped 8 bases, with 11 bases sitting between them. This CDR3 has 14 amino acids. The CDR3 is CASSFSSDYSPLHF. Here the CDR3 DNA reads TGTGCCAGCAGCTTTTCCAGTGACTATTCACCCCTCCACTTT.

The chain has TRBV6-2 or TRBV6-3 and TRBJ2-1, with 7 bases fitting TRBD2. Germline assignment: CDR1 MNHEY and CDR2 SVGEGT. V lost 4 bases and J lost 5; bases outside the gene matches: 8. This CDR3 contains 15 residues. CDR3 coding DNA: TGTGCCAGCAGTTCGGGGGGAGCGGGGAACAATGAGCAGTTCTTC. Its protein product is CASSSGGAGNNEQFF.

Only a few counts were recorded for this clonotype. The J gene is TRBJ2-1, the V gene TRBV6-2 or TRBV6-3; D gene unclear. CDR1 and CDR2 (germline): MNHEY, SVGEGT. Trimming pared 5 bases from V and 1 base from J, leaving 9 bases between. CDR3 length: 14 amino acids. CDR3 sequence reads: CASSAYSSYNEQFF. CDR3 DNA: TGTGCCAGCAGTGCATATAGTTCCTACAATGAGCAGTTCTTC.